Sequencing of this T cell receptor (beta chain) was carried out in a study of blood T cell repertoires in COVID-19. Overall study: PBMCs, B-cell-depleted T cells, or T cells provided the cDNA or gDNA that made up the material.

Cohorts were based on clinical histories the participants reported. In Cohort 3, a recovered donor had either two negative PCRs, clearance, or symptom resolution. Per the study methods: Reference gene primer amplification yielded estimated nucleated cell counts. Sequencing was performed with immunoSEQ multiplex PCR; in TCRdb, only in-frame clones are kept and a portion is missing. For V, J and clone size, that table is used; D and trimming come from the DNA. The table lists about 410,000 clones, roughly 87% of them singletons, with more than 0.55% in the top ten. The clonotype was recovered from a man younger than 30 who had recovered from COVID-19. Sequenced material: PBMCs or T cells enriched from blood (not recorded which).

CDR3 coding DNA: TGTGCCAGCAGTTTATCGATCCGGGGAAACACCATATATTTT. Encoded protein: CASSLSIRGNTIYF. V usage is TRBV27 and J usage is TRBJ1-3, with unresolved D. There are 14 residues in the CDR3. CDR1 is MNHEY and CDR2 is SMNVEV in the germline V gene (reference sequence). The germline V and J ends were trimmed by 0 bases and 4 bases, with 7 bases remaining between them.